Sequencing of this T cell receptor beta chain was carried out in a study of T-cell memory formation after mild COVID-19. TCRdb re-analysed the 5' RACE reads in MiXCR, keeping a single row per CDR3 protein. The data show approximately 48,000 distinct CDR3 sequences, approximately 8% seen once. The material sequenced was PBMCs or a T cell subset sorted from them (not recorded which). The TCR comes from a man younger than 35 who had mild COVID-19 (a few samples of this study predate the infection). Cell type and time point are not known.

CDR3 DNA sequence: TGTGCCAGTAGTAAACGCACAGGCTACGAGCAGTACGTC. This encodes CASSKRTGYEQYV. The V call is TRBV19, the J call TRBJ2-7, with D possibly TRBD1 on 5 matching bases. This CDR3 is 13 amino acids long. Looked up from germline, CDR1 is LNHDA and CDR2 is SQIVND (reference sequence). V was cut by 4 bases and J by 3 bases, with 10 bases left in between.